This T cell receptor beta chain was sequenced during a study of neurological immune-mediated disorders. Overall study: Secondary progressive cases numbered 3 among the roughly 34 multiple sclerosis patients, while the other 31 were relapsing-remitting. Broader study findings: There was no clinical or MRI feature that was associated with the multiple sclerosis repertoire cluster. The repertoires of 18 of 34 multiple sclerosis patients fell into one related-CDR3 cluster (a possible signature) under phylogenetic grouping.

This clonotype was seen repeatedly, ten times or more. No antigen is known for it. Trimming cost V 0 bases and J 5 bases, with 8 bases left between them. The CDR3 is 13 amino acids. Germline loops: CDR1 SGHRS, CDR2 YFSETQ. A single record per CDR3 protein comes from TCRdb applying MiXCR to the 5' RACE reads. This table has 45,000 to 50,000 distinct CDR3 sequences, approximately 3% appearing once. This TCR was sampled from a woman aged 50 to 60 with multiple sclerosis. The sequencing input was PBMCs. The chain recombines TRBV5-1 with TRBJ2-5, with a possible D match to TRBD1 (5 bases). The CDR3 region is CASSLDRRETQYF. CDR3 in DNA: TGCGCCAGCAGCTTGGACAGGCGGGAGACCCAGTACTTC.